These T cell receptor beta chains were read from a single sample in a study of tumor-infiltrating lymphocytes in primary liver carcinoma. TCRdb re-called the multiplex PCR reads with MiXCR, one entry per CDR3 protein. The sample shows 20,000 to 30,000 distinct CDR3 sequences, about 73% of them seen only once. Specimen: liver tumor tissue from sampling region 3. The receptors originated from a man aged 40-50 years with primary liver carcinoma and hepatitis B virus infection. Both conserved end residues are trimmed from each CDR3. Each record gives: J gene, V gene, CDR3 protein.

J: TRBJ1-6; V: TRBV25-1; CDR3: ASSDRGIHNSPLH
J: TRBJ1-1; V: TRBV14; CDR3: ASTLRRGDTEAL
J: TRBJ2-3; V: TRBV20-1; CDR3: SGPGLAGGGTDTQY
J: TRBJ2-3; V: TRBV12-3/TRBV12-4; CDR3: ASTSGRSGDTDTQY
J: TRBJ1-1; V: TRBV5-5; CDR3: ASSPGLSVPSNTDAF
J: TRBJ2-1; V: TRBV6-6; CDR3: ASSYYRNSPLKYEQF
J: TRBJ2-7; V: TRBV4-3; CDR3: ASSPELTVASYEQY
J: TRBJ2-7; V: TRBV6-1; CDR3: ASNENRENEQY
J: TRBJ2-7; V: TRBV5-6; CDR3: TSSLFIEGFYSYEQY
J: TRBJ2-2; V: TRBV4-1; CDR3: TSSQGASGRLGTGELF
J: TRBJ2-6; V: TRBV6-5; CDR3: ASSPDIPWVNVLT
J: TRBJ2-2; V: TRBV11-2; CDR3: ASCLALWGANAGELF
J: TRBJ2-7; V: TRBV6-5; CDR3: VGSTRDKSYEQY
J: TRBJ2-2; V: TRBV6-1; CDR3: ASRGTGYTGELF
J: TRBJ2-1; V: TRBV10-2; CDR3: ASSDSGNEQF
J: TRBJ2-3; V: TRBV4-2; CDR3: VSSQVALLAGATNTQY
J: TRBJ2-7; V: TRBV12-3/TRBV12-4; CDR3: ANSLAAGVNYEHY
J: -; V: TRBV28; CDR3: ASTWTGGSYEQF
J: TRBJ2-1; V: TRBV29-1; CDR3: SGIGQGTFSEQF
J: TRBJ2-1; V: TRBV11-2; CDR3: ASSSFRLVSKQF
J: TRBJ1-1; V: TRBV6-2/TRBV6-3; CDR3: ASSLNLQGVNTETF
J: TRBJ2-2; V: TRBV5-1; CDR3: ASSLAGTGNTGEMF
J: TRBJ1-5; V: TRBV6-2/TRBV6-3; CDR3: ASTTTEGAYSNQPQH
J: TRBJ1-5; V: TRBV6-1; CDR3: ASSDGESDQPQH
J: TRBJ2-7; V: TRBV6-2/TRBV6-3; CDR3: ASKETSEWDEQY
J: TRBJ2-7; V: TRBV4-2; CDR3: GSSGKPGLAGVPHEQY
J: TRBJ1-1; V: TRBV9; CDR3: ANSQGDGTKAF
J: -; V: TRBV10-3; CDR3: AIRHISGASTDTQY
J: TRBJ1-5; V: TRBV12-3/TRBV12-4; CDR3: ATSFGQGSNQTQH
J: TRBJ2-6; V: TRBV6-2/TRBV6-3; CDR3: TSTPRRRGSSGAPGANVLT
J: TRBJ1-5; V: TRBV28; CDR3: ATRNYGQSQH
J: TRBJ1-2; V: TRBV4-1; CDR3: ASSQGDRNNGYT
J: TRBJ2-5; V: TRBV28; CDR3: ATSDAELAGRETQY
J: TRBJ1-1; V: TRBV30; CDR3: AWAKRAEAF
J: TRBJ2-7; V: TRBV5-1; CDR3: ASGFDMDPRGGYEQY
J: TRBJ2-7; V: TRBV6-2/TRBV6-3; CDR3: ASSYHLERAYEQH
J: TRBJ2-1; V: TRBV29-1; CDR3: STRTGGNEQF
J: TRBJ2-1; V: TRBV7-9; CDR3: ASSFPRLAGAYNEQF
J: TRBJ2-1; V: TRBV11-2; CDR3: ASVLGDLRGHEQF
J: TRBJ2-3; V: TRBV11-2; CDR3: TSILAGATSSSTDTQY
J: TRBJ2-7; V: TRBV11-2; CDR3: VSSFTQGAIHNEQY
J: TRBJ2-7; V: TRBV6-2/TRBV6-3; CDR3: ASSYWTTYKQY
J: TRBJ2-7; V: TRBV11-2; CDR3: ASSAPGLVLWVQY
J: TRBJ2-5; V: TRBV11-2; CDR3: VISLDQRGFQY
J: TRBJ1-2; V: TRBV4-1; CDR3: TSSPGDRNYGYT
J: TRBJ1-2; V: TRBV29-1; CDR3: SVEGGPMHGYT
J: TRBJ1-2; V: TRBV11-2; CDR3: ASSPTHNYGYT
J: TRBJ2-7; V: TRBV6-6; CDR3: ASSYIRGTYEQY
J: TRBJ2-7; V: TRBV10-3; CDR3: AIIKRSGLAGGFSYERY
J: TRBJ2-7; V: TRBV11-2; CDR3: ASSFTLTGHEQY
J: TRBJ2-7; V: TRBV5-1; CDR3: ASTATSGSSYEQY
J: TRBJ1-6; V: TRBV4-1; CDR3: ANSHHLQGADPPFH
J: TRBJ2-6; V: TRBV29-1; CDR3: RVKDTLSANVPT
J: TRBJ2-4; V: TRBV24-1; CDR3: ATNDYPLQLTSGLQNIQY
J: TRBJ2-5; V: TRBV4-3; CDR3: TSSQGLGETQY